This T cell receptor beta chain was sequenced in a study of cytomegalovirus exposure and HLA in healthy donors. Study-wide results and limits: A later analysis associated 16,951 TCR beta sequences with HLA alleles at a 0.05 false discovery rate.

This CDR3 spans 14 amino acids. The germline CDR1 and CDR2 sequences are SGHRS and YFSETQ. Trimming pared 5 bases from V and 1 base from J, leaving 12 bases between. PCR used 60 Vbeta primers and 13 Jbeta primers. The data were produced by immunoSEQ multiplex PCR, yet TCRdb's version contains in-frame clones alone and is incomplete. Of 85,000 to 90,000 clones in the sample, about three quarters were seen once. About this clone itself: Its antigen is unidentified.

V and J are TRBV5-1 and TRBJ2-5, with D perhaps TRBD1 (6 bases). The receptor was isolated from a young man in good health and CMV-seropositive. Sequences were obtained from PBMCs. The CDR3 DNA follows: TGCGCCAGCAGTGACGAACAGGGCCAAGAGACCCAGTACTTC. Its protein is CASSDEQGQETQYF.